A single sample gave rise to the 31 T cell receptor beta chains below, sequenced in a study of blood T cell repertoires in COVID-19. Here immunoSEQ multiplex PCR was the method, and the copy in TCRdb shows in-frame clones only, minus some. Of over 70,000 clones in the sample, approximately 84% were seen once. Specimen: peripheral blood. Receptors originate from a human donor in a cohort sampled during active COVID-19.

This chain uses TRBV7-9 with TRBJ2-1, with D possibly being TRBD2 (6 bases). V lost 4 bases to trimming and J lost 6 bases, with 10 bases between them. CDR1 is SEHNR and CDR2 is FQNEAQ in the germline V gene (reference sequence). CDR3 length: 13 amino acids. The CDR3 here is CASSSYGGNEQFF. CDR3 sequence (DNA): TGTGCCAGCAGCTCCTACGGGGGCAATGAGCAGTTCTTC.

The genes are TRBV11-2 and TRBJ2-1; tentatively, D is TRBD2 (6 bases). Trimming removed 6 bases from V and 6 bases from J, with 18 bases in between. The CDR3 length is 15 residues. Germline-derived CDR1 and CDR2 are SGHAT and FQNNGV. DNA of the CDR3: TGTGCCAGCAGAACAAGCATGGCGGGGCGCAATGAGCAGTTCTTC. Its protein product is CASRTSMAGRNEQFF. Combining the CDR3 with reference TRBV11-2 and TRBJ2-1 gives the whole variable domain EAGVAQSPRYKIIEKRQSVAFWCNPISGHATLYWYQQILGQGPKLLIQFQNNGVVDDSQLPKDRFSAERLKGVDSTLKIQPAKLEDSAVYLCASRTSMAGRNEQFFGPGTRLTVL.

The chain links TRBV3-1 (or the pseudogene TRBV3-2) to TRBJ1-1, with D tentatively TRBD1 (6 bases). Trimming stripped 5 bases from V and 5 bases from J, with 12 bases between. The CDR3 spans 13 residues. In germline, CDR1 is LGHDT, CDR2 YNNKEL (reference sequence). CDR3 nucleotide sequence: TGTGCCAGCAGCTCAGGGGTTGAAACTGAAGCTTTCTTT. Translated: CASSSGVETEAFF.

CDR3 nucleotides: TGTGCCAGCAGCAACTTATCCGGGACACGCTATGGCTACACCTTC. The encoded protein is CASSNLSGTRYGYTF. The gene calls are TRBV2 and TRBJ1-2, with TRBD1 as a possible D gene (6 bases). Germline V gene sequence: CDR1 SNHLY, CDR2 FYNNEI. The CDR3 covers 15 residues. Trimming took 6 bases from V and 4 from J, leaving 18 bases between them.

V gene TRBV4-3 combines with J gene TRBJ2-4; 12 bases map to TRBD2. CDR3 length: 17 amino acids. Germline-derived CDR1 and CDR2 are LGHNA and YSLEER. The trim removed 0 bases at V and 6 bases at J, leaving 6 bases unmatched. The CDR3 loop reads CASSQDASGGAGNIQYF. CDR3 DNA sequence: TGCGCCAGCAGCCAAGACGCTAGCGGGGGGGCGGGAAACATTCAGTACTTC.

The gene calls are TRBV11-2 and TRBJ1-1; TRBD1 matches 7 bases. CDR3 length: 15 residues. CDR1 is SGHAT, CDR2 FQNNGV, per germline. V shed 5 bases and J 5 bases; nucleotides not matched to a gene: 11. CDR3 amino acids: CASSPSPTGSTEAFF. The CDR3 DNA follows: TGTGCCAGCAGCCCGAGTCCGACAGGGTCAACTGAAGCTTTCTTT.

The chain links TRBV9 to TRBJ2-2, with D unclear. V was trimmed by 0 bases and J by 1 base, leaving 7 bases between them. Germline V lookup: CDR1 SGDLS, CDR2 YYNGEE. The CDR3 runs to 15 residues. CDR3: CASSVGRQNTGELFF. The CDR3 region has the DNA TGTGCCAGCAGCGTAGGAAGACAGAACACCGGGGAGCTGTTTTTT. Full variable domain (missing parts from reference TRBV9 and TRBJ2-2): DSGVTQTPKHLITATGQRVTLRCSPRSGDLSVYWYQQSLDQGLQFLIQYYNGEERAKGNILERFSAQQFPDLHSELNLSSLELGDSALYFCASSVGRQNTGELFFGEGSRLTVL.

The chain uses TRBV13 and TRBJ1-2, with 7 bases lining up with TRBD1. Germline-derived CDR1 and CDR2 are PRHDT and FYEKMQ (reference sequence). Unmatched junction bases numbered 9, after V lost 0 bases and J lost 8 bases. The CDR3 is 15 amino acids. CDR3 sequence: CASSLGGQARSGYTF. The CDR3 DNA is TGTGCCAGCAGCTTAGGCGGACAGGCCCGTTCGGGCTACACCTTC.

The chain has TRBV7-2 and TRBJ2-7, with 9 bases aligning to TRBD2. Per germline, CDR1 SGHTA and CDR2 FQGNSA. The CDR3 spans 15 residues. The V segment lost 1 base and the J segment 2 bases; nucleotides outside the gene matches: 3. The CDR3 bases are TGTGCCAGCAGCTTAGGGGGACTAGCAACCTACGAGCAGTACTTC. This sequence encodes CASSLGGLATYEQYF.

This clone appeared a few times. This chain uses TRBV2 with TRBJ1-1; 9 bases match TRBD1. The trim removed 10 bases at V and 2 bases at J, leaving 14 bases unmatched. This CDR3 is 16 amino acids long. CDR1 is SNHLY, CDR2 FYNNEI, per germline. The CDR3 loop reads CATRGQGTSVNTEAFF. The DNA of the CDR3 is TGTGCCACCAGGGGACAGGGAACCTCCGTAAACACTGAAGCTTTCTTT.

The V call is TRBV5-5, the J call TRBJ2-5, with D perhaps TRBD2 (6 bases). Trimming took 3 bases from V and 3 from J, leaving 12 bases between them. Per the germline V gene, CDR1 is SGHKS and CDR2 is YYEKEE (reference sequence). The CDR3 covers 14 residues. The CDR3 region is CASSSEGREETQYF. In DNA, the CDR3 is TGTGCCAGCAGCTCGGAGGGGCGGGAAGAGACCCAGTACTTC.

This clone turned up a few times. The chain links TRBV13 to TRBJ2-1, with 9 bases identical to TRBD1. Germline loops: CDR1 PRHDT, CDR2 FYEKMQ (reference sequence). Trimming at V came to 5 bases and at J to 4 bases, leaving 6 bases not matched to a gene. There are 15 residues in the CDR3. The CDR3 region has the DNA TGTGCCAGCAGCCCCGGGGGGACAGGGTACAATGAGCAGTTCTTC. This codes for CASSPGGTGYNEQFF.

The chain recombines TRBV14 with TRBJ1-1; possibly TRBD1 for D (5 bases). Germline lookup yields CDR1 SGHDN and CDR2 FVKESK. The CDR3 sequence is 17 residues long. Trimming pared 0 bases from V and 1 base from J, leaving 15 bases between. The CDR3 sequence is CASSQDLWDGRNTEAFF. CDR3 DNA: TGTGCCAGCAGCCAAGATCTCTGGGACGGGAGGAACACTGAAGCTTTCTTT.

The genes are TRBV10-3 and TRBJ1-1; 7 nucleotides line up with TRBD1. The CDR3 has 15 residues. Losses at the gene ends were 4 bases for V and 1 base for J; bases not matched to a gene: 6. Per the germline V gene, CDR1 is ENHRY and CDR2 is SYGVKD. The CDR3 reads CAISGQGGENTEAFF. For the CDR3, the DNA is TGTGCCATCAGTGGGCAGGGGGGAGAGAACACTGAAGCTTTCTTT.

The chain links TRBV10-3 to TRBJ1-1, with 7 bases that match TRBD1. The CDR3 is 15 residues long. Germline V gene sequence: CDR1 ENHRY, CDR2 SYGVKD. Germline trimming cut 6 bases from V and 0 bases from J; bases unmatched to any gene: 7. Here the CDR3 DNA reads TGTGCCATCAGGTCCGGGACAGCCATGAACACTGAAGCTTTCTTT. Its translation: CAIRSGTAMNTEAFF.

CDR3 residues: CASSQGTGEAFF. CDR3 DNA: TGTGCCAGCAGCCAGGGGACAGGGGAAGCTTTCTTT. The genes are TRBV5-6 and TRBJ1-1; TRBD1 matches 9 bases. Germline trimming cut 4 bases from V and 8 bases from J; bases unmatched to any gene: 3. Germline V gene lookup returns CDR1 SGHDT and CDR2 YYEEEE. The CDR3 has 12 amino acids.

The CDR3 spells CASMREGTSNTEAFF. For the CDR3, the DNA is TGTGCCAGCATGAGGGAGGGGACTTCCAACACTGAAGCTTTCTTT. The rearrangement links TRBV6-5 to TRBJ1-1; a possible D gene is TRBD1 (5 bases). The CDR3 covers 15 residues. The V end was cut by 7 bases, the J end by 2 bases, with 17 bases between. Germline assignment: CDR1 MNHEY and CDR2 SVGAGI.

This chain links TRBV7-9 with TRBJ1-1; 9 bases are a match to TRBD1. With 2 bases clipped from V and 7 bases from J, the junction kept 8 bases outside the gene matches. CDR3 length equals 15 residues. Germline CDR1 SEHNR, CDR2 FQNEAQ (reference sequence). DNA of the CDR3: TGTGCCAGCAGCTTAAGCACAGGGGGCGCCGGTGAAGCTTTCTTT. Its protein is CASSLSTGGAGEAFF. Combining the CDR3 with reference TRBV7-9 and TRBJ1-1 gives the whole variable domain DTGVSQNPRHKITKRGQNVTFRCDPISEHNRLYWYRQTLGQGPEFLTYFQNEAQLEKSRLLSDRFSAERPKGSFSTLEIQRTEQGDSAMYLCASSLSTGGAGEAFFGQGTRLTVV.

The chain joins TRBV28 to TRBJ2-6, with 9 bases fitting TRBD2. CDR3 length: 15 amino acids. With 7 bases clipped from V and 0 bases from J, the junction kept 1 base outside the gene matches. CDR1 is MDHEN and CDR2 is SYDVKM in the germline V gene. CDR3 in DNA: TGTGCCAGCAAAGCGGGGGGCTCTGGGGCCAACGTCCTGACTTTC. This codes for CASKAGGSGANVLTF.

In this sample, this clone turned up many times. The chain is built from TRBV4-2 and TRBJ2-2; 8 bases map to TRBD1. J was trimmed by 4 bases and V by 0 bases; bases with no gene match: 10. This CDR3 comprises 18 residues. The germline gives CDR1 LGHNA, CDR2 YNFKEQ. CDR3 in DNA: TGTGCCAGCAGCCAAGACCCTGGGGCAGGGGGCATCACCGGGGAGCTGTTTTTT. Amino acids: CASSQDPGAGGITGELFF.

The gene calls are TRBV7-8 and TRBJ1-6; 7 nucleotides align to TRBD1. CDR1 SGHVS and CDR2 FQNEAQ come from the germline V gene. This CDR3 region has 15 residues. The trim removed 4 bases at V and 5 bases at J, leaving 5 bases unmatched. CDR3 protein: CASSSRQGDNSPLHF. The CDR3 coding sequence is TGTGCCAGCAGCTCAAGACAGGGAGATAATTCACCCCTCCACTTT.

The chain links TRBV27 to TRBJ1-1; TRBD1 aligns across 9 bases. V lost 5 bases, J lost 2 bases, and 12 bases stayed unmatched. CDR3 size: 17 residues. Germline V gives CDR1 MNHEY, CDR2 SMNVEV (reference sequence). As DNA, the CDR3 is TGTGCCAGCAGTCCCTTAGGGACAGGGATTATCAACACTGAAGCTTTCTTT. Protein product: CASSPLGTGIINTEAFF.

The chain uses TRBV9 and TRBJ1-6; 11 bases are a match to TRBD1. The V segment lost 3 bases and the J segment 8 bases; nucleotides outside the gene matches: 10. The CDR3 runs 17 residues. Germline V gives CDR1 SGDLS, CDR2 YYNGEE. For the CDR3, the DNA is TGTGCCAGCAGCGCCCCTCCGGGACAGGGGGTTTATTCACCCCTCCACTTT. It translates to CASSAPPGQGVYSPLHF.

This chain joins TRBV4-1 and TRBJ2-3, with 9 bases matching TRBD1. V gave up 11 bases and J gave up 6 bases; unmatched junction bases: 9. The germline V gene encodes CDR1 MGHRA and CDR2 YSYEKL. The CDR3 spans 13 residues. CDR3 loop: CAVSRTGVDTQYF. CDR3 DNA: TGCGCCGTCTCAAGGACAGGGGTCGATACGCAGTATTTT.

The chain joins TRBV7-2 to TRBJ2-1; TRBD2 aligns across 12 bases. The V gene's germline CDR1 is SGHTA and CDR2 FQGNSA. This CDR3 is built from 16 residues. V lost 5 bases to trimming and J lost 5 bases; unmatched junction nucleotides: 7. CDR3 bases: TGTGCCAGCAGCGACCGGACTAGCGGGGTGCACAATGAGCAGTTCTTC. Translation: CASSDRTSGVHNEQFF.

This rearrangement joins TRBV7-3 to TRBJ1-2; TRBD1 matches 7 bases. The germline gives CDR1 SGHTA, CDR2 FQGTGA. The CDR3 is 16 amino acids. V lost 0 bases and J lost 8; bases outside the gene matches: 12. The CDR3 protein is CASSLTQGGGPSGYTF. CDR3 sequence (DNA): TGTGCCAGCAGCTTAACCCAGGGGGGCGGCCCGTCCGGCTACACCTTC.

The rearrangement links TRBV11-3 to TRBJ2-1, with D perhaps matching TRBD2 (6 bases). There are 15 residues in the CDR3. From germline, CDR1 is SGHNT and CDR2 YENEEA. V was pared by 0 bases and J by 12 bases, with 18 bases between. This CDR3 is CASSLDGGRSGVQFF. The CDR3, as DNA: TGTGCCAGCAGCTTAGATGGTGGGAGGTCGGGGGTGCAGTTCTTC. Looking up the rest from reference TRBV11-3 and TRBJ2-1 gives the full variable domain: EAGVVQSPRYKIIEKKQPVAFWCNPISGHNTLYWYLQNLGQGPELLIRYENEEAVDDSQLPKDRFSAERLKGVDSTLKIQPAELGDSAVYLCASSLDGGRSGVQFFGPGTRLTVL.

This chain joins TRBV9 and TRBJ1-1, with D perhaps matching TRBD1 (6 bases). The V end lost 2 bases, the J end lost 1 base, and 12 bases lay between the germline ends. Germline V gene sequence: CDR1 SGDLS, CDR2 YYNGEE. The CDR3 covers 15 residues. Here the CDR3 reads CASSVTGNSNTEAFF. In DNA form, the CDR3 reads TGTGCCAGCAGCGTGACAGGAAATTCGAACACTGAAGCTTTCTTT.

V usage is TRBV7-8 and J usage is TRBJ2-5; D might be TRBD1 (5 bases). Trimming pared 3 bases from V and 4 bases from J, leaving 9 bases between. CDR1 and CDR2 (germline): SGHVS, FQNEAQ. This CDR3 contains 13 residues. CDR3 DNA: TGTGCCAGCAGCTTCAGGGTCGGAGAGACCCAGTACTTC. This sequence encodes CASSFRVGETQYF.

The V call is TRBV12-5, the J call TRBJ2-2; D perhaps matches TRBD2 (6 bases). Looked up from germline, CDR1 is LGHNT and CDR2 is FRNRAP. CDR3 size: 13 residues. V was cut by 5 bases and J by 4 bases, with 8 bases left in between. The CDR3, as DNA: TGTGCTAGTGGTCCCGGGAGCACCGGGGAGCTGTTTTTT. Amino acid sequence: CASGPGSTGELFF.

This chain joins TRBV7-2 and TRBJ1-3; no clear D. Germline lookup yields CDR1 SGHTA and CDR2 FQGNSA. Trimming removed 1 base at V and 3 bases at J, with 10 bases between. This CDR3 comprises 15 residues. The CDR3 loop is CASSLGRGLGNTIYF. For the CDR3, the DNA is TGTGCCAGCAGCTTAGGTAGAGGGCTTGGAAACACCATATATTTT.